What follows describes a single TCR beta chain. This record comes from a study of cytomegalovirus exposure and HLA in healthy donors. Profiled with immunoSEQ multiplex PCR; TCRdb holds only in-frame clones, not every one. Among fewer than 400,000 clones listed, 86% were seen once. From germline, CDR1 is MNHEY and CDR2 SVGAGI. This CDR3 comprises 16 residues. V lost 2 bases and J lost 0, with 12 bases in between. The chain combines TRBV6-5 with TRBJ2-3; tentative D call: TRBD1 (6 bases). Sequenced sample: PBMCs. The source of this sequence is a woman aged 18-35 years in good health and CMV-seronegative. The CDR3 is CASSYAQGPSTDTQYF. The CDR3 DNA reads TGTGCCAGCAGTTACGCCCAGGGGCCGAGCACAGATACGCAGTATTTT.